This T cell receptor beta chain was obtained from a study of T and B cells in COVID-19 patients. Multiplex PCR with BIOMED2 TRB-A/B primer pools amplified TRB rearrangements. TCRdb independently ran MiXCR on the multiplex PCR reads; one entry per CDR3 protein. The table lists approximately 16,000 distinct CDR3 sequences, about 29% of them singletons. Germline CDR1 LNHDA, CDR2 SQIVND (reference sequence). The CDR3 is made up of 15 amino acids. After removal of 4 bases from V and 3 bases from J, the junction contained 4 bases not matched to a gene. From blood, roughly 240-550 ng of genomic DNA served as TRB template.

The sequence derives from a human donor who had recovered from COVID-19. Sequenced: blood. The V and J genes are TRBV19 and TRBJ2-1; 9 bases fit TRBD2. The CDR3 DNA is TGTGCCAGTAGTAGACCTAGCGGGGTCTACAATGAGCAGTTCTTC. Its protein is CASSRPSGVYNEQFF.